The T cell receptor (beta chain) under discussion was sequenced for a study of blood T cell repertoires in COVID-19. Study-level information: PBMCs, B-cell-depleted T cells, or T cells were the source of the cDNA or gDNA that made up the material.

The V gene end was trimmed by 2 bases and the J gene end by 7 bases; junction bases not matched to a gene: 7. Germline V gene data show CDR1 as GTSNPN and CDR2 as SVGIG (reference sequence). This CDR3 contains 15 residues. Profiling relied on immunoSEQ multiplex PCR, and the TCRdb table lists in-frame clones only, not all of them. The repertoire holds 90,000 to 140,000 clones, with around 74% as singletons. The source of this sequence is a woman between 65 and 79 years old with acute or convalescent COVID-19. The chain combines TRBV30 with TRBJ1-4; 10 positions agree with TRBD1. Sequenced material: peripheral blood. The CDR3 sequence is CAWSPRTGGVEKLFF. The DNA for the CDR3 is TGTGCCTGGAGTCCGCGGACAGGGGGTGTTGAAAAACTGTTTTTT.